This record covers a single T cell receptor (beta chain). This table comes from immunoSEQ multiplex PCR, and its TCRdb copy is limited to in-frame clones, with some not included. The sample shows about 120,000 clones, approximately 88% of them seen only once. This entry comes from a study of control samples from healthy donors and cancer patients. This CDR3 contains 17 residues. The chain has TRBV21-1 and TRBJ2-1; the DNA was not used to check the table's D call, TRBD1. TRBV21-1 is a known pseudogene. The source of this sequence is a man aged 35-49 years in good health. The sequenced sample consisted of blood. The CDR3 coding sequence is TGTGCCAGCAGCAAAGCTCTAAAAGACAGTTTTTACAATGAGCAGTTCTTC. Translating it yields CASSKALKDSFYNEQFF.